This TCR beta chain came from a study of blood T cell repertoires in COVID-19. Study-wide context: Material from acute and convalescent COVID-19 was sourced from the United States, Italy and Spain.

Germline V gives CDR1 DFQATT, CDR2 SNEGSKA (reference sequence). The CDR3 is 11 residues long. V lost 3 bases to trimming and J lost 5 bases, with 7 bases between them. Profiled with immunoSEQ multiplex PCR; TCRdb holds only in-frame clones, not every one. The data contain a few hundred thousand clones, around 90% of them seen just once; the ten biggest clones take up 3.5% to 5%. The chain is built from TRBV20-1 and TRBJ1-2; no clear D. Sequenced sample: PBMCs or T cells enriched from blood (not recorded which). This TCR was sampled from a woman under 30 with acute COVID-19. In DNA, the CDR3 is TGCAGTGCTAGCCCCCAGTATGGCTACACCTTC. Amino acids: CSASPQYGYTF.